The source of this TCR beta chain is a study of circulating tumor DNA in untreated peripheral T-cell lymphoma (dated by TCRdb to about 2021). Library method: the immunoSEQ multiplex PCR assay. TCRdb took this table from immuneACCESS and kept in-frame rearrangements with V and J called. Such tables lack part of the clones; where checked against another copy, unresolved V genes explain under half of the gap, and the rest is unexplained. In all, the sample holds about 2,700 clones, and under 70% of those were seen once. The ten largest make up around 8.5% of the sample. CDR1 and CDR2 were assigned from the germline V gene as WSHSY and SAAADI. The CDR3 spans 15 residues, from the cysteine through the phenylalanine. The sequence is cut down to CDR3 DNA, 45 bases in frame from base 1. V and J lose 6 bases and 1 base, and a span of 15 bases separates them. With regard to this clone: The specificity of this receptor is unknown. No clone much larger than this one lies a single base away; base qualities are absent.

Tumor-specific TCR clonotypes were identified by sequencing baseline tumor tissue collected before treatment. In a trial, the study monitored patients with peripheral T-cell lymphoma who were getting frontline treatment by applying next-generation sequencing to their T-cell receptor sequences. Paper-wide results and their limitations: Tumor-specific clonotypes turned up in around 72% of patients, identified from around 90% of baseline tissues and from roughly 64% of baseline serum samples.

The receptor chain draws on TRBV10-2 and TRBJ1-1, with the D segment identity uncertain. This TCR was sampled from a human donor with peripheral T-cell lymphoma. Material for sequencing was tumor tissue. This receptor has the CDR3 CASREYVGPNTEAFF. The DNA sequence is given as TGCGCCAGCAGGGAATATGTAGGGCCGAACACTGAAGCTTTCTTT.